The clone carrying this TCR beta chain was seen a few times. Its antigen is unidentified. Trimming removed 4 bases at V and 2 bases at J, with 5 bases between. Germline assignment: CDR1 MNHEY and CDR2 SVGAGI. The CDR3 extends over 13 amino acids. CD4+ and CD8+ T cells were sorted from PBMCs stained for CD3, CD4 and CD8. It was cDNA, reverse transcribed from extracted RNA, that served as the sequencing template. Only in-frame clones appear in the TCRdb table, and some are missing; sequencing was by immunoSEQ multiplex PCR. The profile shows a few hundred thousand clones, approximately 61% of them singletons. The data were taken from a study of CD8+ T cells in alopecia areata. The study, taken as a whole, reports: Researchers report lesional scalp, most notably alopecia totalis/universalis, outstripped normal scalp in clonality. Sequence data from scalp samples additionally include resident alphabeta T cells of normal skin.

The sequenced sample was CD4+ T cells sorted from blood, obtained at week 0. The TCR was taken from a human donor with alopecia areata. This chain joins TRBV6-5 and TRBJ2-2; D tentatively fits TRBD1 or TRBD2 (5 bases each). As DNA, the CDR3 is TGTGCCAGCAGTTGGGACAACACCGGGGAGCTGTTTTTT. It specifies CASSWDNTGELFF.